Listed below are T cell receptor beta chains from one sample, sequenced in a study of molecular identifiers for immune sequencing clone quantification. MiXCR, run by TCRdb on the PCR reads, gives a single entry per CDR3 protein. This sample has tens of thousands of distinct CDR3 sequences, with 17% found just once. The sample consisted of naive CD8+ T cells from blood, with Jurkat cell RNA spiked in. The receptors here all came from a human donor in good health. Some libraries in this study had Jurkat cell RNA spiked in. Both conserved end residues are part of each CDR3. The order of the fields is V gene, J gene, D gene, clone size, CDR3 DNA, CDR3 protein. A D gene is named only where the DNA matches it firmly. Rows give clone size only sometimes, using once, few, many, or a class for an expanded clone.

v_gene: TRBV7-9; j_gene: TRBJ2-7; d_gene: .; abundance: many; CDR3nt: TGTGCCAGCAGCCCGTACTACGAGCAGTACTTC; CDR3aa: CASSPYYEQYF
v_gene: TRBV19; j_gene: TRBJ1-1; d_gene: .; abundance: .; CDR3nt: TGTGCCAGTAGTCTCCAGGGGAACACTGAAGCTTTCTTT; CDR3aa: CASSLQGNTEAFF
v_gene: TRBV7-6; j_gene: TRBJ2-5; d_gene: .; abundance: many; CDR3nt: TGTGCCAGCAGCAACTTTGGGGAGACCCAGTACTTC; CDR3aa: CASSNFGETQYF
v_gene: TRBV3-1; j_gene: TRBJ2-1; d_gene: .; abundance: many; CDR3nt: TGTGCCAGCAGCCAAGACCCGCGGGGGCTAACCTACAATGAGCAGTTCTTC; CDR3aa: CASSQDPRGLTYNEQFF
v_gene: TRBV2; j_gene: TRBJ2-5; d_gene: .; abundance: many; CDR3nt: TGTGCCAGCAAGGTGGACCGGGAGACCCAGTACTTC; CDR3aa: CASKVDRETQYF
v_gene: TRBV28; j_gene: TRBJ2-1; d_gene: TRBD2; abundance: many; CDR3nt: TGTGCCAGCAGTCCTTTAGCGGGAGGTGGAAATGAGCAGTTCTTC; CDR3aa: CASSPLAGGGNEQFF
v_gene: TRBV20-1; j_gene: TRBJ2-7; d_gene: .; abundance: .; CDR3nt: TGCAGTGTTCGCGGGTACTCCTACGAGCAGTACTTC; CDR3aa: CSVRGYSYEQYF
v_gene: TRBV12-3/TRBV12-4; j_gene: TRBJ2-2; d_gene: .; abundance: many; CDR3nt: TGTGCCAGCAGTTTCAAGACAGCTTACACCGGGGAGCTGTTTTTT; CDR3aa: CASSFKTAYTGELFF
v_gene: TRBV18; j_gene: TRBJ2-3; d_gene: TRBD2; abundance: many; CDR3nt: TGTGCCAGCTCACCAAGTTGGAGGACGACTAGCGGGGATGAAGATACGCAGTATTTT; CDR3aa: CASSPSWRTTSGDEDTQYF
v_gene: TRBV30; j_gene: TRBJ2-7; d_gene: TRBD2; abundance: many; CDR3nt: TGTGCCTGGACGCAGCGGGGGTACCTCTACGAGCAGTACTTC; CDR3aa: CAWTQRGYLYEQYF
v_gene: TRBV7-2; j_gene: TRBJ1-3; d_gene: .; abundance: many; CDR3nt: TGTGCCAGCAGCTGGGGGCTTGGAAACACCATATATTTT; CDR3aa: CASSWGLGNTIYF
v_gene: TRBV29-1; j_gene: TRBJ2-5; d_gene: .; abundance: medium-sized; CDR3nt: TGCAGCGTTGAGAGGGAAGAGACCCAGTACTTC; CDR3aa: CSVEREETQYF
v_gene: TRBV5-6; j_gene: TRBJ2-7; d_gene: TRBD1; abundance: many; CDR3nt: TGTGCCAGCAGCTTGGGACAGGGACGTACCTACGAGCAGTACTTC; CDR3aa: CASSLGQGRTYEQYF
v_gene: TRBV27; j_gene: TRBJ2-5; d_gene: TRBD2; abundance: many; CDR3nt: TGTGCCAGCAGTTTTTCGGCTAGCGGACAAGAGACCCAGTACTTC; CDR3aa: CASSFSASGQETQYF
v_gene: TRBV20-1; j_gene: TRBJ2-7; d_gene: TRBD1; abundance: many; CDR3nt: TGCAGTGCTCCGATTCAGGCAGGGGGTGCCTACGAGCAGTACTTC; CDR3aa: CSAPIQAGGAYEQYF
v_gene: TRBV7-2; j_gene: TRBJ2-3; d_gene: .; abundance: many; CDR3nt: TGTGCCAGCAGCTTAGCGTGGGGAGGAACAGATACGCAGTATTTT; CDR3aa: CASSLAWGGTDTQYF
v_gene: TRBV14; j_gene: TRBJ2-6; d_gene: .; abundance: many; CDR3nt: TGTGCCAGCAGCGAACTGCGAAGCTCTGGGGCCAACGTCCTGACTTTC; CDR3aa: CASSELRSSGANVLTF
v_gene: TRBV3-1; j_gene: TRBJ2-7; d_gene: .; abundance: many; CDR3nt: TGTGCCAGCAGCCAAGGACAGTTCTACGAGCAGTACTTC; CDR3aa: CASSQGQFYEQYF
v_gene: TRBV4-2; j_gene: TRBJ1-2; d_gene: .; abundance: many; CDR3nt: TGTGCCAGCAGCCAAGATTACTCCATCACCCTTTATGGCTACACCTTC; CDR3aa: CASSQDYSITLYGYTF
v_gene: TRBV12-3/TRBV12-4; j_gene: TRBJ2-6; d_gene: .; abundance: many; CDR3nt: TGTGCCAGCGGCGGGGTAGGCTCTGGGGCCAACGTCCTGACTTTC; CDR3aa: CASGGVGSGANVLTF
v_gene: TRBV29-1; j_gene: TRBJ2-1; d_gene: .; abundance: medium-sized; CDR3nt: TGCAGCGTTGAAGACAGGTACCTGAAAGGTGAGCAGTTCTTC; CDR3aa: CSVEDRYLKGEQFF
v_gene: TRBV20-1; j_gene: TRBJ1-1; d_gene: TRBD1; abundance: many; CDR3nt: TGCAGTGCTACAGGGGGGGAATATGCGGGCACTGAAGCTTTCTTT; CDR3aa: CSATGGEYAGTEAFF
v_gene: TRBV6-5; j_gene: TRBJ2-3; d_gene: .; abundance: many; CDR3nt: TGTGCCAGCAGTTACTCACCAGGGTGGGGAGTCACAGATACGCAGTATTTT; CDR3aa: CASSYSPGWGVTDTQYF
v_gene: TRBV7-9; j_gene: TRBJ2-2; d_gene: TRBD1; abundance: many; CDR3nt: TGTGCCAGCAGCACACGACAGGGCGGAGGAACCGGGGAGCTGTTTTTT; CDR3aa: CASSTRQGGGTGELFF
v_gene: TRBV7-9; j_gene: TRBJ2-5; d_gene: .; abundance: many; CDR3nt: TGTGCCAGCAGCCCCGCGACAGGACCACAAGAGACCCAGTACTTC; CDR3aa: CASSPATGPQETQYF
v_gene: TRBV27; j_gene: TRBJ1-6; d_gene: .; abundance: many; CDR3nt: TGTGCCAGCAGTTTAGAGGCTCCTTTTAATTCACCCCTCCACTTT; CDR3aa: CASSLEAPFNSPLHF
v_gene: TRBV18; j_gene: TRBJ2-3; d_gene: TRBD1; abundance: many; CDR3nt: TGTGCCAGCTCGCTGACCCCCGGGACAGAGAGCACAGATACGCAGTATTTT; CDR3aa: CASSLTPGTESTDTQYF
v_gene: TRBV12-3/TRBV12-4; j_gene: TRBJ2-7; d_gene: .; abundance: many; CDR3nt: TGTGCCAGCAGTTTGGGTGCCGGGGTGATAGAGCAGTACTTC; CDR3aa: CASSLGAGVIEQYF
v_gene: TRBV12-3/TRBV12-4; j_gene: TRBJ2-7; d_gene: .; abundance: many; CDR3nt: TGTGCCAGCAGTGCCGGGACGGTGGCCTACGAGCAGTACTTC; CDR3aa: CASSAGTVAYEQYF
v_gene: TRBV4-3; j_gene: TRBJ2-1; d_gene: TRBD1; abundance: .; CDR3nt: TGCGCCGGCAGCCAAGATAGGGGGCTCTCCTACAATGAGCAGTTCTTC; CDR3aa: CAGSQDRGLSYNEQFF
v_gene: TRBV7-6; j_gene: TRBJ2-3; d_gene: .; abundance: many; CDR3nt: TGTGCCAGCAGCCTGACTAGGGCCAGCACAGATACGCAGTATTTT; CDR3aa: CASSLTRASTDTQYF
v_gene: TRBV30; j_gene: TRBJ2-7; d_gene: TRBD1; abundance: many; CDR3nt: TGTGCCTGGAGTGTAGCACCCGGACAGGGGTACGAGCAGTACTTC; CDR3aa: CAWSVAPGQGYEQYF
v_gene: TRBV4-3; j_gene: TRBJ1-4; d_gene: .; abundance: many; CDR3nt: TGCGCCAGCAGCCAACAAGGAAGAGATGAAAAACTGTTTTTT; CDR3aa: CASSQQGRDEKLFF
v_gene: TRBV4-1; j_gene: TRBJ1-5; d_gene: .; abundance: many; CDR3nt: TGCGCCAGCAGCCAGGGGGGGGTCGGGGGGGGATTAGGTCAGCCCCAGCATTTT; CDR3aa: CASSQGGVGGGLGQPQHF
v_gene: TRBV9; j_gene: TRBJ2-7; d_gene: .; abundance: .; CDR3nt: TGTGCCAGCAGCGGAGACCAAGGGGCAGGGAGCTCCTACGAGCAGTACTTC; CDR3aa: CASSGDQGAGSSYEQYF
v_gene: TRBV6-4; j_gene: TRBJ2-2; d_gene: TRBD1; abundance: many; CDR3nt: TGTGCCAGCAGTGAGGGACAGGGGACCGGGGAGCTGTTTTTT; CDR3aa: CASSEGQGTGELFF
v_gene: TRBV6-5; j_gene: TRBJ2-7; d_gene: .; abundance: many; CDR3nt: TGTGCCAGCAGTAGCCGGGACGCCCGAGCCTACGAGCAGTACTTC; CDR3aa: CASSSRDARAYEQYF
v_gene: TRBV7-6; j_gene: TRBJ2-5; d_gene: .; abundance: many; CDR3nt: TGTGCCAGCAGCCTCCAGGACGGGGTCCAAGAGACCCAGTACTTC; CDR3aa: CASSLQDGVQETQYF
v_gene: TRBV5-5; j_gene: TRBJ1-6; d_gene: TRBD1; abundance: few; CDR3nt: TGTGCCAGCAGCTGGGGACAGTCTAATTCACCCCTCCACTTT; CDR3aa: CASSWGQSNSPLHF
v_gene: TRBV4-1; j_gene: TRBJ1-5; d_gene: .; abundance: many; CDR3nt: TGCGCCAGCAGCCTAGTACAGGGAGAAATTCAGCCCCAGCATTTT; CDR3aa: CASSLVQGEIQPQHF
v_gene: TRBV6-5; j_gene: TRBJ1-6; d_gene: .; abundance: many; CDR3nt: TGTGCCAGCAGTTACGAGGGGGGGGGAAGTTCACCCCTCCACTTT; CDR3aa: CASSYEGGGSSPLHF
v_gene: TRBV7-9; j_gene: TRBJ2-2; d_gene: TRBD1; abundance: many; CDR3nt: TGTGCCAGCAGCCGTATGGGACAGGGCAACACCGGGGAGCTGTTTTTT; CDR3aa: CASSRMGQGNTGELFF
v_gene: TRBV27; j_gene: TRBJ2-7; d_gene: .; abundance: many; CDR3nt: TGTGCCAGCAGTCCCTCCGTGTACGAGCAGTACTTC; CDR3aa: CASSPSVYEQYF
v_gene: TRBV7-9; j_gene: TRBJ1-5; d_gene: .; abundance: many; CDR3nt: TGTGCCAGCAGCCCAAGTTTCTGGGGGGTGGGAGGCAATCAGCCCCAGCATTTT; CDR3aa: CASSPSFWGVGGNQPQHF
v_gene: TRBV15; j_gene: TRBJ1-2; d_gene: .; abundance: few; CDR3nt: TGTGCCACCAGCCCAACAGGGATACTCTATGGCTACACCTTC; CDR3aa: CATSPTGILYGYTF
v_gene: TRBV5-6; j_gene: TRBJ1-2; d_gene: .; abundance: many; CDR3nt: TGTGCCAGCAGCTTGGCGCAGGGGCTAGGACATGGCTACACCTTC; CDR3aa: CASSLAQGLGHGYTF
v_gene: TRBV18; j_gene: TRBJ1-1; d_gene: .; abundance: many; CDR3nt: TGTGCCAGCTCACCACCCGGATCACATGAAGCTTTCTTT; CDR3aa: CASSPPGSHEAFF
v_gene: TRBV20-1; j_gene: TRBJ2-4; d_gene: .; abundance: many; CDR3nt: TGCAGTGCTAGAGAGGACGGGGCGGTTCCCAAAAACATTCAGTACTTC; CDR3aa: CSAREDGAVPKNIQYF
v_gene: TRBV11-2; j_gene: TRBJ2-1; d_gene: TRBD2; abundance: once; CDR3nt: TGTGCCAGCGGCTTAATCAGACTAGCGGGAGGTGAGCAGTTCTTC; CDR3aa: CASGLIRLAGGEQFF
v_gene: TRBV28; j_gene: TRBJ1-4; d_gene: .; abundance: .; CDR3nt: TGTGCCAGCAGTTTCACAGATGACGACGTTAATGAAAAACTGTTTTTT; CDR3aa: CASSFTDDDVNEKLFF
v_gene: TRBV7-6; j_gene: TRBJ2-1; d_gene: .; abundance: many; CDR3nt: TGTGCCAGCAGCTTAGACTATTGGTCCTCGTACAATGAGCAGTTCTTC; CDR3aa: CASSLDYWSSYNEQFF
v_gene: TRBV9; j_gene: TRBJ2-3; d_gene: .; abundance: many; CDR3nt: TGTGCCAGCAGCGGTAGGGGGGTCGGGTTCACAGATACGCAGTATTTT; CDR3aa: CASSGRGVGFTDTQYF
v_gene: TRBV9; j_gene: TRBJ2-7; d_gene: TRBD1; abundance: many; CDR3nt: TGTGCCAGCAGCGTAGCTGGGACAGAGAGAGAGCAGTACTTC; CDR3aa: CASSVAGTEREQYF
v_gene: TRBV13; j_gene: TRBJ2-3; d_gene: .; abundance: many; CDR3nt: TGTGCCAGCAGCTTAGAGGGAACAGATACGCAGTATTTT; CDR3aa: CASSLEGTDTQYF
v_gene: TRBV4-3; j_gene: TRBJ2-5; d_gene: .; abundance: medium-sized; CDR3nt: TGCGCCAGCAGCCAAGACCCCAGGCCCCAAGAGACCCAGTACTTC; CDR3aa: CASSQDPRPQETQYF